This TCR beta chain appears in the sequencing data of a study of cytomegalovirus exposure and HLA in healthy donors. Study conclusions and caveats: Investigators reported 150 to 200 TCR beta chains as tied to cytomegalovirus. Researchers reportedly found TCR beta sequences accurately predicted most subjects' HLA-A and HLA-B alleles. Immune exposure was documented only through CMV serostatus.

In regard to this clone: Its antigen is still unknown.

CDR3 length: 15 amino acids. The V end lost 5 bases, the J end lost 6 bases, and 19 bases lay between the germline ends. From germline, CDR1 is MNHEY and CDR2 SMNVEV (reference sequence). Researchers ran the PCR with 60 Vbeta and 13 Jbeta primers. As originally analysed: In a later analysis, tens of millions of unique TCR beta chains included roughly 11 million shared by two or more donors. Sequencing used immunoSEQ multiplex PCR; TCRdb keeps in-frame clones, though not all of them. V and J calls and clone size follow that table, whereas D and trimming were derived from the DNA. The data contain about 170,000 clones, approximately 85% of them singletons.

The V and J genes are TRBV27 and TRBJ1-1, with D perhaps TRBD1 (5 bases). The material sequenced was PBMCs. The clonotype was recovered from a girl aged 2 to 9 in good health and CMV-seropositive. CDR3 nucleotides: TGTGCCAGCAGTCACCACTTCGGGGGGGGTTCTGAAGCTTTCTTT. This gives the protein CASSHHFGGGSEAFF.